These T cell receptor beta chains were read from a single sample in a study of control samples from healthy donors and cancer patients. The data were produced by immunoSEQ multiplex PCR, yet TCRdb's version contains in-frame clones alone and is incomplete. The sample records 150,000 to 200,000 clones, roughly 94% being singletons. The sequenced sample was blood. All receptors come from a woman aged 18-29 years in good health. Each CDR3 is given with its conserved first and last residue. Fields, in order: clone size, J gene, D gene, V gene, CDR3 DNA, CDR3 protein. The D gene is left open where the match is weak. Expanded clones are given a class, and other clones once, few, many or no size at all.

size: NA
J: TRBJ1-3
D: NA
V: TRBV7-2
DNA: TGTGCCAGCAGCTTTTCACTGGACCGAGGGTCTGGAAACACCATATATTTT
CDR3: CASSFSLDRGSGNTIYF

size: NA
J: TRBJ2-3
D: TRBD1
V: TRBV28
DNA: TGTGCCAGCAGTTTCCGGGACAGGGGGCTGGATACGCAGTATTTT
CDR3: CASSFRDRGLDTQYF

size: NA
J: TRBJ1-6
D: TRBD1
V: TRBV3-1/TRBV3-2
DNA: TGTGCCAGCAGCCATGGGGGGAGGCAGGGGGCTTCACCCCTCCACTTT
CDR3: CASSHGGRQGASPLHF

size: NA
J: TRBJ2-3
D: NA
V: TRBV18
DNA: TGTGCCAGCTCAATCAACAGGGAAGATACGCAGTATTTT
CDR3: CASSINREDTQYF

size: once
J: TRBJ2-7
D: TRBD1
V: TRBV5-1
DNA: TGCGCCAGCAGCTCCGGGACAGGGATGTACGAGCAGTACTTC
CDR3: CASSSGTGMYEQYF

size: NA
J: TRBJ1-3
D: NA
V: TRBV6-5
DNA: TGTGCCAGCAGCCTACAGCGTCTGGGAAACACCATATATTTT
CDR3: CASSLQRLGNTIYF

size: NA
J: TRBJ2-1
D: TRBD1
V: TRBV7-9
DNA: TGTGCCAGCAGCTCGCGACAGGGGGCTTCCTACAATGAGCAGTTCTTC
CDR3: CASSSRQGASYNEQFF

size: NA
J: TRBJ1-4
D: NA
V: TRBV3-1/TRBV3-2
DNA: TGTGCCAGCAGCCAAGATTGGTGGGAGCTTAGTGAAAAACTGTTTTTT
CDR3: CASSQDWWELSEKLFF

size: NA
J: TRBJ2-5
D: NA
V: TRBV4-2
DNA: TGTGCCAGCAGCCAAGAAGGGTTGGAAGAAACCCAGTACTTC
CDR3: CASSQEGLEETQYF

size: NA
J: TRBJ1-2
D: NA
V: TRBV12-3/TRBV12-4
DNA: TGTGCCAGCAGTTTAGTAGGGGCCGGCTACACCTTC
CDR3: CASSLVGAGYTF

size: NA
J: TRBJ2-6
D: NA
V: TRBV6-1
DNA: TGTGCCAGCAGTGAGATGAGCCCCGGGGCCAACGTCCTGACTTTC
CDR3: CASSEMSPGANVLTF

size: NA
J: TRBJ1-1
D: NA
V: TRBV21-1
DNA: TGTGCCAGCAGCAGGATGCTCCGGGGGCGGGCTTTCTTT
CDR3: CASSRMLRGRAFF

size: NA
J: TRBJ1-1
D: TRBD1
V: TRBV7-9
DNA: TGTGCCAGCAGCTCGGGACAGGGAAAGTACACTGAAGCTTTCTTT
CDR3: CASSSGQGKYTEAFF

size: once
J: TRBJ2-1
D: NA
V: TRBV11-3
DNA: TGTGCCAGCAGCTTAGAGTCGGACTACAATGAGCAGTTCTTC
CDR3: CASSLESDYNEQFF

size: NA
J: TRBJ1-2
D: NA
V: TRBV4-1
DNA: TGCGCCAGCAGCCAACACTTCACAGCGAACGGGGGCTACACCTTC
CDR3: CASSQHFTANGGYTF

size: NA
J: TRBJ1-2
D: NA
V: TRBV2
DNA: TGTGCCAGCAGTGGGATGAGGGTTTCACGGAGCGGCTACACCTTC
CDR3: CASSGMRVSRSGYTF

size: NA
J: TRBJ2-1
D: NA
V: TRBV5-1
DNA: TGCGCCAGCAGAACCGGGACCTTTGAGCAGTTCTTC
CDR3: CASRTGTFEQFF

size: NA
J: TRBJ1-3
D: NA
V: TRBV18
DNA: TGTGCCAGCTCACCACTTGCTCGCCCGCCTGAAGGAAACACCATATATTTT
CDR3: CASSPLARPPEGNTIYF

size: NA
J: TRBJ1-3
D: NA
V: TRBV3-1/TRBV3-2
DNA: TGTGCCAGCAGCCAAGCGAACACCATATATTTT
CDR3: CASSQANTIYF

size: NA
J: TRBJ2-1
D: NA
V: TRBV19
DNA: TGTGCCAGTAGTGGTAATTTGCTCGGTGAGCAGTTCTTC
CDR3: CASSGNLLGEQFF

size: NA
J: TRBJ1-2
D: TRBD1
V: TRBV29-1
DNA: TGCAGCGGCGGGGACAGGGTGTATGGCTACACCTTC
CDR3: CSGGDRVYGYTF

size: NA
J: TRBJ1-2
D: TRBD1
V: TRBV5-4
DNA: TGTGCCAGCAGCTTGGGATTCTGGGGACAGACGGGTGGCTACACCTTC
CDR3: CASSLGFWGQTGGYTF

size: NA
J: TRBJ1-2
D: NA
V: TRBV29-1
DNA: TGCAGCGTTGAACATGACCTCTATGGCTACACCTTC
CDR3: CSVEHDLYGYTF

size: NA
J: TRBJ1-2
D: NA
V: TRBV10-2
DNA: TGCGCCAGCAGTGATACGCTCAAAGTGGGCTACACCTTC
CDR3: CASSDTLKVGYTF

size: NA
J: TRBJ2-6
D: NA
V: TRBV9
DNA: TGTGCCAGCAGCTCTCGGGGCGGGGCCAACGTCCTGACTTTC
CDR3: CASSSRGGANVLTF

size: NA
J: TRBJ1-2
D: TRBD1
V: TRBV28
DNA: TGTGCCAGCAGTAACAGGGGGCGAGGAGGCTACACCTTC
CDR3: CASSNRGRGGYTF

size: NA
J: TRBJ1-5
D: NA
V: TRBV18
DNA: TGTGCCAGCTCCCCTCTAAGAGCCAATCAGCCCCAGCATTTT
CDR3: CASSPLRANQPQHF